One sample yielded the 14 T cell receptor delta chains listed below, sequenced in a study of gamma-delta T cells after stem cell transplantation (dated by TCRdb to 2015 to 2016). The method behind the library was RT-PCR. Sequenced on an Illumina MiSeq. After TCRdb called clones again from the public reads with CATT, rows with identical DNA were merged. Counted in this sample were under 3,000 delta-chain clones; about 32% of them appeared once. The top ten clones comprise roughly 32% of the sample. The sequenced sample was gamma-delta T cells. These receptor sequences come from a human donor. It is not recorded whose cells these are; they may come from a transplant donor.

The table lists this clone with a few counts. The germline gene is not matched at one end of the junction; a read error may be the cause. The chain combines TRDV2 with TRDJ3; 13 bases match TRDD3. CDR3 length equals 22 residues. The germline V gene encodes CDR1 GEAIGNYY and CDR2 EKD. CDR3 bases: TGTGCCTGTGGCACCGTTGGACTGGGGGATACGCGTCCCTCCTGGGACACCCGACAGATGTTTTTC. It translates to CACGTVGLGDTRPSWDTRQMFF.

This clone rates as large. The CDR3 loop reads CACDITPYWGIRTDKLIF. The CDR3 DNA is TGTGCCTGTGACATCACCCCCTACTGGGGGATACGCACCGATAAACTCATCTTT. The rearrangement joins TRDV2 to TRDJ1; 13 bases agree with TRDD3. The CDR3 extends over 18 amino acids. J gave up 1 base and V 2 bases, and 9 bases lay outside the gene matches. Germline V gene sequence: CDR1 GEAIGNYY, CDR2 EKD.

This clone has just a few counts. The genes are TRDV2 and TRDJ1; 8 nucleotides agree with TRDD3. The V segment lost 1 base and the J segment 1 base; nucleotides outside the gene matches: 7. The CDR3 is made up of 16 amino acids. Germline V CDR1 and CDR2: GEAIGNYY, EKD. The CDR3 DNA sequence: TGTGCCTGTGACACGGTCCTGGGGGACGGCACCGATAAACTCATCTTT. This codes for CACDTVLGDGTDKLIF.

With regard to this clone: A read error may explain this, as a much larger clone is one base away. The rearrangement links TRDV2 to TRDJ1; D gene ambiguous. Germline loops: CDR1 GEAIGNYY, CDR2 EKD. The germline V and J ends were trimmed by 3 bases and 0 bases, with 28 bases remaining between them. The CDR3 loop spans 20 amino acids. CDR3 protein: CACDALEADVGEKYTDKLIF. In DNA form, the CDR3 reads TGTGCCTGTGACGCCCTAGAAGCAGACGTAGGAGAAAAGTACACCGATAAACTCATCTTT.

This clone came up a few times. V usage is TRDV2 and J usage is TRDJ1; tentative D call: TRDD3 (6 bases). The CDR3 runs 19 residues. Looked up from germline, CDR1 is GEAIGNYY and CDR2 is EKD. The V gene lost 0 bases and the J gene lost 0 bases, with 22 bases spanning the gap. The CDR3 loop is CACDTVMLGGSTYTDKLIF. The CDR3 DNA is TGTGCCTGTGACACCGTTATGCTCGGGGGGAGTACATACACCGATAAACTCATCTTT.

The chain has TRDV2 and TRDJ1; D call uncertain. Trimming left V 0 bases short and J 0 bases short, with 13 bases between. Germline CDR1 GEAIGNYY, CDR2 EKD. This CDR3 region has 16 residues. CDR3 sequence reads: CACDTVELKYTDKLIF. The CDR3 coding sequence is TGTGCCTGTGACACCGTTGAACTTAAGTACACCGATAAACTCATCTTT.

This clone was detected a few times. The chain is built from TRDV2 and TRDJ1; 8 bases are a match to TRDD3. Germline V CDR1 and CDR2: GEAIGNYY, EKD. V shed 3 bases and J 9 bases; nucleotides not matched to a gene: 11. The CDR3 length is 14 residues. CDR3: CACDRLGAKGELIF. CDR3 coding DNA: TGTGCCTGTGACCGACTGGGGGCTAAAGGCGAACTCATCTTT.

The gene calls are TRDV2 and TRDJ1, with a possible D match to TRDD3 (6 bases). The CDR3 consists of 14 residues. The germline V gene has CDR1 GEAIGNYY and CDR2 EKD. V dropped 1 base and J dropped 1 base, with 9 bases sitting between them. CDR3 sequence: CACDTLGSTDKLIF. CDR3 DNA sequence: TGTGCCTGTGACACTCTGGGGTCCACCGATAAACTCATCTTT.

This clone is labeled as large (0.1 to 1%). The chain links TRDV2 to TRDJ3, with 13 bases lining up with TRDD3. V dropped 2 bases and J dropped 2; count of bases not matched to a gene: 8. This CDR3 is 20 amino acids long. Per germline, CDR1 GEAIGNYY and CDR2 EKD. The CDR3 sequence is CACDNLLGDTYPWDTRQMFF. The CDR3 DNA is TGTGCCTGTGACAACTTACTGGGGGATACGTATCCCTGGGACACCCGACAGATGTTTTTC.

The rearrangement uses TRDV2 and TRDJ1, with 12 bases aligning to TRDD3. The germline gives CDR1 GEAIGNYY, CDR2 EKD. Trimming at V came to 1 base and at J to 1 base, leaving 9 bases not matched to a gene. The CDR3 spans 18 residues. The CDR3 is CACDTLLLGDTLTDKLIF. CDR3 sequence (DNA): TGTGCCTGTGACACTCTTTTACTGGGGGATACACTCACCGATAAACTCATCTTT.

The genes are TRDV2 and TRDJ1, with 11 bases matching TRDD3. This CDR3 has 20 residues. In germline, CDR1 is GEAIGNYY, CDR2 EKD. V shed 1 base and J 3 bases; nucleotides not matched to a gene: 18. CDR3 DNA sequence: TGTGCCTGTGACACTGTCGGAACGCGTACGTTGGGGGATACGTCCGATAAACTCATCTTT. Residues: CACDTVGTRTLGDTSDKLIF.

This clone occurred once. This could be a read error, since a much larger clone is one nucleotide away. The chain couples TRDV2 to TRDJ1, with 8 bases that match TRDD3. The CDR3 runs 15 residues. The germline gives CDR1 GEAIGNYY, CDR2 EKD. CDR3 in DNA: TGTGCCTGTGACTTACTGGGGGTTAACACCGATAAACTCACCTTT. Protein sequence: CACDLLGVNTDKLTF.

As regards this clone: Sequence at one end of the junction differs from germline and may be a read error. This sequence joins TRDV2 and TRDJ1; possible D gene TRDD3, 5 bases. Looked up from germline, CDR1 is GEAIGNYY and CDR2 is EKD. The length of the CDR3 is 20 residues. CDR3 loop: CACDFGSGALNPLYTDTLIF. The CDR3 DNA sequence: TGTGCCTGTGACTTCGGGTCCGGGGCCCTGAACCCCCTTTACACCGATACACTCATCTTT.

On this clone itself: The germline gene is not matched at one end of the junction; a read error may be the cause. This chain connects TRDV2 to TRDJ1; 9 bases match TRDD3. Per germline, CDR1 GEAIGNYY and CDR2 EKD. CDR3 length: 19 residues. As DNA, the CDR3 is TGTGCCTGTGACAGCTTACTGGGGGACACCAGGAACCACACCGATAACCTCATCTTT. Amino acid sequence: CACDSLLGDTRNHTDNLIF.